The clone carrying this T cell receptor beta chain has only a few counts. Its target is not known. Germline V gene sequence: CDR1 MNHEY, CDR2 SVGEGT. V was pared by 6 bases and J by 3 bases, with 26 bases between. The length of the CDR3 is 19 residues. This entry is derived from a study of T cells in Graves' hyperthyroidism and ophthalmopathy. Study-level points and caveats: The model anticipated ophthalmopathy a median around six months pre-onset. In the blood, most expanded thyroid clonotypes above 0.001 appeared as well.

RNA transcripts served as the template for amplifying TCR beta CDR3 regions. TCR CDR3 underwent first-round RT-PCR with the HTBI primer set. TCRdb used MiXCR to reprocess the multiplex PCR reads, holding one entry per CDR3 protein. The sample consists of fewer than 600,000 distinct CDR3 sequences, about 15% of them appearing once. Absence of ophthalmopathy progression within 18 months defined stable Graves' hyperthyroidism. Diagnoses rested on clinical symptoms, serum thyroxine and TRAb, thyroid ultrasound and orbital computed tomography. The rearrangement links TRBV6-2 or TRBV6-3 to TRBJ1-4; D not resolved. The receptor's source is a woman in her forties with Graves' hyperthyroidism. Sequencing was done on a sample of blood. The CDR3 coding sequence is TGTGCCAGCAGCCGCACCCCCACTGGCCTACGATATGCTAATGAAAAACTGTTTTTT. Residues: CASSRTPTGLRYANEKLFF.